These 12 T cell receptor beta chains share one sample of origin, sequenced in a study of T cell changes during pregnancy in multiple sclerosis. Produced via immunoSEQ multiplex PCR; TCRdb's table is partial and in-frame only. This sample has about 68,000 clones, with about nine tenths found just once. The sequences come from peripheral blood, collected in the third trimester of pregnancy. These receptors all stem from a female donor with multiple sclerosis, enrolled in a pregnancy study.

The chain recombines TRBV6-6 with TRBJ1-1; tentatively, D is TRBD1 (5 bases). Looked up from germline, CDR1 is MNHNY and CDR2 is SVGAGI (reference sequence). The length of the CDR3 is 15 residues. The V end was cut by 2 bases, the J end by 6 bases, with 16 bases between. CDR3 region: CASSYGDSSGAEAFF. The CDR3 nucleotides read TGTGCCAGCAGTTACGGTGACAGTAGTGGGGCTGAAGCTTTCTTT.

The chain is built from TRBV6-5 and TRBJ1-2; 8 bases are shared with TRBD1. Germline V gene sequence: CDR1 MNHEY, CDR2 SVGAGI. There are 15 residues in the CDR3. The trim removed 0 bases at V and 7 bases at J, leaving 7 bases unmatched. The DNA for the CDR3 is TGTGCCAGCAGTTACTCACGAGACAGGGGCGGTGGCTACACCTTC. This translates into CASSYSRDRGGGYTF.

This chain connects TRBV4-3 to TRBJ1-6; tentatively, D is TRBD1 (6 bases). CDR1 LGHNA and CDR2 YSLEER come from the germline V gene. CDR3 length: 14 residues. The V and J ends lost 1 base and 7 bases respectively, with 8 bases between them. This chain's CDR3 is CASSQGQGNSPLHF. The CDR3 region has the DNA TGCGCCAGCAGCCAAGGCCAGGGGAATTCACCCCTCCACTTT.

This rearrangement joins TRBV5-6 to TRBJ2-2; 10 positions match TRBD2. V trimming: 0 bases; J trimming: 4 bases; junction bases outside the gene matches: 3. The CDR3 has 16 residues. Per the germline V gene, CDR1 is SGHDT and CDR2 is YYEEEE. CDR3 sequence (DNA): TGTGCCAGCAGCTTGGGGGCTAGCGGGGGCACCGGGGAGCTGTTTTTT. Translation gives CASSLGASGGTGELFF.

The chain employs TRBV18 and TRBJ2-6, with D maybe TRBD2 (6 bases). The V gene lost 2 bases and the J gene lost 1 base, with 24 bases spanning the gap. The CDR3 consists of 21 residues. CDR1 is KGHSH and CDR2 is LQKENI in the germline V gene. The DNA of the CDR3 is TGTGCCAGCTCACCAGTTGAGCAGGGAGGCCTTGGGGTGTCTGGGGCCAACGTCCTGACTTTC. Protein: CASSPVEQGGLGVSGANVLTF.

The chain combines TRBV2 with TRBJ2-1, with a tentative D call TRBD2 (5 bases). Germline CDR1 SNHLY, CDR2 FYNNEI. Between the trimmed V and J ends, which lost 9 bases and 4 bases, there was a span of 13 bases. This CDR3 contains 13 residues. The CDR3 region is CASSLGLYNEQFF. The DNA of the CDR3 is TGTGCCAGTTCACTAGGTTTATACAATGAGCAGTTCTTC.

The V gene is TRBV2, the J gene TRBJ2-1; unclear D gene. V dropped 3 bases and J dropped 11 bases, with 11 bases sitting between them. This CDR3 is built from 12 residues. The V gene's germline CDR1 is SNHLY and CDR2 FYNNEI. The CDR3 protein is CASSDDFRKQFF. The CDR3 DNA sequence: TGTGCCAGCAGTGACGACTTTCGGAAGCAGTTCTTC.

This chain connects TRBV6-5 to TRBJ2-7, with 7 bases matching TRBD1. The CDR3 extends over 14 amino acids. Germline trimming cut 6 bases from V and 3 bases from J; bases unmatched to any gene: 8. From germline, CDR1 is MNHEY and CDR2 SVGAGI. The CDR3 coding sequence is TGTGCCAGCAGGTACCGGGACAGCCTCTACGAGCAGTACTTC. This codes for CASRYRDSLYEQYF.

This chain's CDR3 is CASQEQGSSGNTIYF. The CDR3 DNA sequence: TGTGCCAGCCAAGAACAGGGAAGCTCTGGAAACACCATATATTTT. V usage is TRBV21-1 and J usage is TRBJ1-3; the table's D call, TRBD1, has no DNA check behind it. TRBV21-1 is flagged as a pseudogene. The CDR3 totals 15 residues.

The V gene is TRBV6-6, the J gene TRBJ1-2; 8 bases align to TRBD1. With 2 bases clipped from V and 5 bases from J, the junction kept 7 bases outside the gene matches. The CDR3 runs 15 residues. Per the germline V gene, CDR1 is MNHNY and CDR2 is SVGAGI (reference sequence). CDR3 in amino acids: CASSYPTGQDYGYTF. For the CDR3, the DNA is TGTGCCAGCAGTTACCCCACGGGACAGGATTATGGCTACACCTTC.

This chain joins TRBV7-8 and TRBJ2-7; the D gene is possibly TRBD1 (5 bases). The V and J ends lost 2 bases and 0 bases respectively, with 8 bases between them. The CDR3 totals 14 residues. Looked up from germline, CDR1 is SGHVS and CDR2 is FQNEAQ. CDR3 residues: CASSLQGISYEQYF. DNA of the CDR3: TGTGCCAGCAGCTTACAGGGAATCTCCTACGAGCAGTACTTC.

The chain couples TRBV19 to TRBJ2-1, with D perhaps TRBD1 (5 bases). Trimming took 3 bases from V and 7 from J, leaving 10 bases between them. The CDR3 covers 13 residues. Per the germline V gene, CDR1 is LNHDA and CDR2 is SQIVND (reference sequence). The CDR3 here is CASSIIGANEQFF. The CDR3 nucleotides are TGTGCCAGTAGTATTATAGGGGCGAATGAGCAGTTCTTC.